This entry lists 25 T cell receptor beta chains sequenced from one sample in a study of cytotoxic CD8 clonotypes in ibrutinib-treated CLL. Profiled with immunoSEQ multiplex PCR; TCRdb holds only in-frame clones, not every one. Of approximately 300,000 clones listed, roughly 79% are singletons. The material was PBMCs, obtained before ibrutinib treatment. The receptors come from a human donor with chronic lymphocytic leukemia.

The chain couples TRBV11-2 to TRBJ2-7, with a tentative D call TRBD2 (6 bases). Trimming took 2 bases from V and 3 from J, leaving 20 bases between them. The CDR3 loop spans 17 amino acids. CDR1 is SGHAT, CDR2 FQNNGV, per germline. CDR3 amino acids: CASSLFVGRESLYEQYF. In DNA form, the CDR3 reads TGTGCCAGCAGCTTATTTGTGGGACGGGAGTCCCTCTACGAGCAGTACTTC.

This clone was counted only a few times. The chain links TRBV6-4 to TRBJ2-3; D is ambiguous. The CDR3 covers 14 residues. CDR1 is MRHNA, CDR2 SNTAGT, per germline. Deletions cut 3 bases from V and 0 bases from J, with 7 bases between. CDR3 DNA sequence: TGTGCCAGCAGTGAGGGTGACAGCACAGATACGCAGTATTTT. Residues: CASSEGDSTDTQYF.

This rearrangement joins TRBV7-2 to TRBJ2-7; D is unclear. The CDR3 has 11 amino acids. From germline, CDR1 is SGHTA and CDR2 FQGNSA. Trimming took 9 bases from V and 2 from J, leaving 8 bases between them. CDR3 in amino acids: CASTMAYEQYF. The DNA of the CDR3 is TGTGCCAGTACGATGGCCTACGAGCAGTACTTC.

This chain connects TRBV5-4 to TRBJ2-5, with TRBD2 matching 14 bases. Germline-derived CDR1 and CDR2 are SGHNT and YYREEE (reference sequence). J gave up 6 bases and V 5 bases, and 9 bases lay outside the gene matches. The CDR3 has 16 residues. This chain's CDR3 is CASRPGLAGELQTQYF. The DNA for the CDR3 is TGTGCCAGCAGACCGGGACTAGCGGGAGAGCTACAGACCCAGTACTTC.

J is TRBJ2-7 and V is TRBV29-1, with D maybe TRBD2 (7 bases). The germline CDR1 and CDR2 sequences are SQVTM and ANQGSEA. This CDR3 has 14 residues. The V end was cut by 6 bases, the J end by 7 bases, with 22 bases between. This CDR3 is CSVPSPRGAKEQYF. The CDR3 DNA sequence: TGCAGCGTCCCATCCCCCCGGGGGGCGAAAGAGCAGTACTTC.

The V and J genes are TRBV10-3 and TRBJ1-4, with D tentatively TRBD1 (5 bases). The CDR3 runs 15 residues. V gave up 6 bases and J gave up 7 bases, with 18 bases separating them. Per the germline V gene, CDR1 is ENHRY and CDR2 is SYGVKD. The CDR3 sequence is CAISPGPEFTEKLFF. In nucleotides, the CDR3 is TGTGCCATCAGCCCGGGACCAGAGTTTACTGAAAAACTGTTTTTT.

This chain links TRBV2 with TRBJ2-3; D gene uncertain. The V end lost 5 bases, the J end lost 0 bases, and 21 bases lay between the germline ends. Germline CDR1 SNHLY, CDR2 FYNNEI. The CDR3 is made up of 18 amino acids. Written as DNA, the CDR3 is TGTGCCAGCAGTCCAACTATCGCCGATGGGGAAAGCACAGATACGCAGTATTTT. It translates to CASSPTIADGESTDTQYF.

The V gene is TRBV15, the J gene TRBJ1-5; 11 nucleotides align to TRBD1. CDR3 length equals 18 residues. V lost 2 bases, J lost 5 bases, and 11 bases stayed unmatched. CDR1 LNHNV and CDR2 YYDKDF come from the germline V gene (reference sequence). CDR3 loop: CATSRPPGTGGVDQPQHF. CDR3 in DNA: TGTGCCACCAGCAGACCCCCCGGGACAGGGGGAGTCGATCAGCCCCAGCATTTT. The complete variable domain, with remaining parts taken from reference TRBV15 and TRBJ1-5, reads DAMVIQNPRYQVTQFGKPVTLSCSQTLNHNVMYWYQQKSSQAPKLLFHYYDKDFNNEADTPDNFQSRRPNTSFCFLDIRSPGLGDTAMYLCATSRPPGTGGVDQPQHFGDGTRLSIL.

The genes are TRBV7-8 and TRBJ1-2; 10 bases are shared with TRBD1. The ends lost 1 base at V and 4 bases at J; junction bases unmatched: 0. The CDR3 length is 14 residues. The germline gives CDR1 SGHVS, CDR2 FQNEAQ. The DNA of the CDR3 is TGTGCCAGCAGCTTAGGACAGGGGGCCTATGGCTACACCTTC. Translation gives CASSLGQGAYGYTF.

This clone was detected only a few times. The V call is TRBV10-3, the J call TRBJ1-1; 7 bases are a match to TRBD1. Germline trimming cut 0 bases from V and 4 bases from J; bases unmatched to any gene: 14. CDR3 size: 18 residues. Per germline, CDR1 ENHRY and CDR2 SYGVKD. The CDR3 here is CAISESQGVVSYGTEAFF. The CDR3, as DNA: TGTGCCATCAGTGAGTCGCAGGGGGTGGTTTCGTACGGCACTGAAGCTTTCTTT.

In its sample, this clone was seen a few times. The chain has TRBV5-1 and TRBJ2-2; the D gene is possibly TRBD1 (5 bases). Trimming stripped 0 bases from V and 6 bases from J, with 12 bases between. The CDR3 extends over 15 amino acids. The V gene's germline CDR1 is SGHRS and CDR2 YFSETQ. CDR3 nucleotide sequence: TGCGCCAGCAGCTTGGAGGCAGGGTCTTCCGGGGAGCTGTTTTTT. Translation gives CASSLEAGSSGELFF.

The V call is TRBV5-6, the J call TRBJ2-5; 9 bases fit TRBD1. Germline V gene data show CDR1 as SGHDT and CDR2 as YYEEEE. J gave up 7 bases and V 3 bases, and 7 bases lay outside the gene matches. There are 14 residues in the CDR3. CDR3 sequence reads: CASSYNRGLWTQYF. DNA of the CDR3: TGTGCCAGCAGCTACAACAGGGGGCTATGGACCCAGTACTTC.

The chain links TRBV30 to TRBJ2-7, with D possibly being TRBD2 (5 bases). This CDR3 comprises 13 residues. Trimming cost V 5 bases and J 0 bases, with 11 bases left between them. Per the germline V gene, CDR1 is GTSNPN and CDR2 is SVGIG (reference sequence). The CDR3 DNA is TGTGCCTGGGAAAGAGGGAGCTCCTACGAGCAGTACTTC. Amino acids: CAWERGSSYEQYF.

This clone showed up just a few times. The chain carries TRBV18 and TRBJ1-5; no definite D call. Germline values: CDR1 KGHSH, CDR2 LQKENI. The length of the CDR3 is 13 residues. Trimming left V 4 bases short and J 8 bases short, with 12 bases between. The CDR3 spells CASSLNQEKPQHF. The DNA of the CDR3 is TGTGCCAGCTCACTAAATCAGGAGAAGCCCCAGCATTTT.

Regarding this clone: No DNA is shown, since the ends of the CDR3 on it are uncertain; the CDR3 is the one TCRdb lists. The CDR3 protein is CASSQVFGAGRSDTEAFF. The J gene is TRBJ1-1, the V gene TRBV14. The CDR3 contains 18 residues when both ends are counted. Germline V lookup: CDR1 SGHDN, CDR2 FVKESK.

The table lists this clone with a few counts. This chain links TRBV5-1 with TRBJ1-5, with 8 bases fitting TRBD1. The V gene end was trimmed by 0 bases and the J gene end by 5 bases; junction bases not matched to a gene: 4. The V gene's germline CDR1 is SGHRS and CDR2 YFSETQ. CDR3 length equals 15 residues. The CDR3 DNA reads TGCGCCAGCAGCTTGGTAGGACAGGGCGATCAGCCCCAGCATTTT. Translation: CASSLVGQGDQPQHF.

The CDR3 protein is CATSRDGSQETQYF. CDR3 coding DNA: TGTGCCACCAGCAGAGATGGGAGTCAAGAGACCCAGTACTTC. The chain recombines TRBV15 with TRBJ2-5; a possible D gene is TRBD2 (5 bases). In germline, CDR1 is LNHNV, CDR2 YYDKDF (reference sequence). The ends were cut back, 0 bases at V and 2 bases at J, with 7 bases in the middle. CDR3 size: 14 residues. Complete variable domain (other parts from reference TRBV15 and TRBJ2-5): DAMVIQNPRYQVTQFGKPVTLSCSQTLNHNVMYWYQQKSSQAPKLLFHYYDKDFNNEADTPDNFQSRRPNTSFCFLDIRSPGLGDTAMYLCATSRDGSQETQYFGPGTRLLVL.

The chain has TRBV30 and TRBJ2-1, with 10 bases lining up with TRBD2. This CDR3 spans 14 amino acids. Germline V gives CDR1 GTSNPN, CDR2 SVGIG (reference sequence). Trimming cost V 1 base and J 6 bases; bases outside gene matches: 3. The CDR3 is CAWSEAGGPNEQFF. The CDR3 DNA follows: TGTGCCTGGAGTGAAGCGGGAGGGCCCAATGAGCAGTTCTTC.

This chain uses TRBV27 with TRBJ2-7; the D is unclear. V was clipped by 5 bases and J by 7 bases, with 12 bases between them. Germline-derived CDR1 and CDR2 are MNHEY and SMNVEV (reference sequence). This CDR3 has 12 amino acids. CDR3 in amino acids: CASSPPAREQYF. CDR3 nucleotides: TGTGCCAGCAGTCCCCCCGCGAGGGAGCAGTACTTC.

V and J are TRBV6-5 and TRBJ2-7, with TRBD2 as a possible D gene (5 bases). This CDR3 comprises 13 residues. V shed 4 bases and J shed 4 bases, with 11 bases lying between them. Germline assignment: CDR1 MNHEY and CDR2 SVGAGI. In nucleotides, the CDR3 is TGTGCCAGCAGTTCCCGAGGGTGGTACGAGCAGTACTTC. It translates to CASSSRGWYEQYF.

The rearrangement links TRBV6-1 to TRBJ2-7, with 9 bases that match TRBD1. The germline CDR1 and CDR2 sequences are MNHNS and SASEGT. V dropped 5 bases and J dropped 6; count of bases not matched to a gene: 8. The CDR3 is 14 amino acids. The CDR3 sequence is CASSTGGISIEQYF. Written as DNA, the CDR3 is TGTGCCAGCAGTACAGGGGGCATATCCATCGAGCAGTACTTC.

The V and J genes are TRBV6-1 and TRBJ2-5; D remains ambiguous. This CDR3 spans 13 amino acids. V lost 8 bases and J lost 2, with 12 bases in between. Germline assignment: CDR1 MNHNS and CDR2 SASEGT. The CDR3 sequence is CASSGTRQETQYF. The CDR3 DNA reads TGTGCCAGCTCCGGAACAAGGCAAGAGACCCAGTACTTC.

The chain has TRBV7-9 and TRBJ1-2, with TRBD1 identical over 9 bases. Unmatched junction bases numbered 14, after V lost 3 bases and J lost 6 bases. The CDR3 has 17 residues. Germline V gene sequence: CDR1 SEHNR, CDR2 FQNEAQ (reference sequence). The CDR3 loop reads CASSFLTRRGQGDGYTF. For the CDR3, the DNA is TGTGCCAGCAGCTTCCTCACCCGACGGGGACAGGGTGATGGCTACACCTTC. Filled out from reference TRBV7-9 and TRBJ1-2, the complete variable domain reads DTGVSQNPRHKITKRGQNVTFRCDPISEHNRLYWYRQTLGQGPEFLTYFQNEAQLEKSRLLSDRFSAERPKGSFSTLEIQRTEQGDSAMYLCASSFLTRRGQGDGYTFGSGTRLTVV.

The rearrangement uses TRBV15 and TRBJ2-5, with TRBD1 identical over 11 bases. J gave up 5 bases and V 1 base, and 6 bases lay outside the gene matches. The CDR3 covers 16 residues. Per germline, CDR1 LNHNV and CDR2 YYDKDF (reference sequence). CDR3 protein: CATSRGGTGGLETQYF. DNA of the CDR3: TGTGCCACCAGCAGAGGTGGGACAGGGGGACTGGAGACCCAGTACTTC.

The V and J genes are TRBV9 and TRBJ2-5, with D hard to call. CDR1 and CDR2 from the germline V gene are SGDLS and YYNGEE. Trimming removed 4 bases from V and 3 bases from J, with 13 bases in between. The CDR3 extends over 14 amino acids. In nucleotides, the CDR3 is TGTGCCAGCAGCAACCAAGGCATAAAAGAGACCCAGTACTTC. Protein sequence: CASSNQGIKETQYF.